These 29 T cell receptor beta chains share one sample of origin, sequenced in a study of T cell responses to AZD1222 COVID-19 vaccine. Generated by immunoSEQ multiplex PCR, the TCRdb table keeps only in-frame clones and is missing some. In the table there are about 130,000 clones, roughly nine tenths of which are singletons. The input for sequencing was peripheral blood, taken on day 0 of AZD1222 vaccination. The receptor source for this set is an adult in good health.

The chain links TRBV4-1 to TRBJ1-1, with D uncertain. From germline, CDR1 is MGHRA and CDR2 YSYEKL. CDR3 length: 18 residues. Trimming pared 1 base from V and 2 bases from J, leaving 20 bases between. The CDR3 here is CASSQAAPDYEGNTEAFF. CDR3 DNA sequence: TGCGCCAGCAGCCAAGCAGCGCCGGACTACGAAGGCAACACTGAAGCTTTCTTT.

The chain is built from TRBV9 and TRBJ1-2, with 8 bases lining up with TRBD1. V dropped 7 bases and J dropped 4; count of bases not matched to a gene: 6. The CDR3 has 13 amino acids. Looked up from germline, CDR1 is SGDLS and CDR2 is YYNGEE. The CDR3 DNA is TGTGCCAGCTCCCGGACAGGGTCCTATGGCTACACCTTC. It specifies CASSRTGSYGYTF.

This rearrangement joins TRBV19 to TRBJ2-7, with D unresolved. V was shortened by 3 bases and J by 1 base, with 7 bases between the two germline ends. CDR3 length: 13 residues. Looked up from germline, CDR1 is LNHDA and CDR2 is SQIVND (reference sequence). CDR3 DNA: TGTGCCAGTAGTATGACATTGTCCTACGAGCAGTACTTC. This gives the protein CASSMTLSYEQYF.

The rearrangement uses TRBV3-1 (or the pseudogene TRBV3-2) and TRBJ1-5; D uncertain. Germline V gene data show CDR1 as LGHDT and CDR2 as YNNKEL (reference sequence). Between the trimmed V and J ends, which lost 6 bases and 0 bases, there was a span of 9 bases. The CDR3 extends over 14 amino acids. CDR3 DNA: TGTGCCAGCAGTCAGACACTTAGCAATCAGCCCCAGCATTTT. Residues: CASSQTLSNQPQHF.

A single count supports this clone. The chain couples TRBV9 to TRBJ2-7; 8 nucleotides match TRBD2. With 3 bases clipped from V and 6 bases from J, the junction kept 8 bases outside the gene matches. Looked up from germline, CDR1 is SGDLS and CDR2 is YYNGEE. The CDR3 sequence is 14 residues long. DNA for the CDR3: TGTGCCAGCAGCGCCGGGACTAGGGGGACCGAGCAGTACTTC. Protein product: CASSAGTRGTEQYF.

The chain recombines TRBV9 with TRBJ1-3, with 9 bases that match TRBD1. Germline CDR1 reads SGDLS; CDR2 reads YYNGEE. The CDR3 runs to 16 residues. The J segment lost 3 bases and the V segment lost 3 bases, leaving 7 bases of the junction unmatched. Here the CDR3 DNA reads TGTGCCAGCAGCGCCCCGGGACAGGGTTATGGAAACACCATATATTTT. It yields the protein CASSAPGQGYGNTIYF.

This chain connects TRBV7-9 to TRBJ2-5, with D possibly TRBD2 on 6 matching bases. V lost 1 base and J 6 bases, leaving 12 bases between the germline ends. CDR1 and CDR2 (germline): SEHNR, FQNEAQ (reference sequence). This CDR3 is 14 amino acids long. This CDR3 reads CASSLGRGLQTQYF. CDR3 coding DNA: TGTGCCAGCAGCTTAGGACGGGGACTCCAGACCCAGTACTTC.

Only one count was recorded for this clone. The chain recombines TRBV10-1 with TRBJ1-6; D unresolved. Trimming left V 1 base short and J 9 bases short, with 7 bases between. The CDR3 extends over 13 amino acids. Germline V gene sequence: CDR1 WNHNN, CDR2 SYGVQD (reference sequence). The CDR3 DNA follows: TGCGCCAGCAGTGAGTTTTTATCTTCACCCCTCCACTTT. It specifies CASSEFLSSPLHF.

This chain joins TRBV4-2 and TRBJ2-3; TRBD2 matches 8 bases. The CDR3 runs to 16 residues. CDR1 is LGHNA and CDR2 is YNFKEQ in the germline V gene. With V trimmed by 3 bases and J by 3 bases, 8 bases remained unmatched. DNA of the CDR3: TGTGCCAGCAGCCAGCCAGCGGGGGCCCCAACAGATACGCAGTATTTT. It yields the protein CASSQPAGAPTDTQYF.

This chain joins TRBV21-1 and TRBJ2-7; TRBD1 was called by the table and not checked on the DNA. TRBV21-1 is a known pseudogene. This CDR3 has 15 residues. The CDR3 spells CASSKGGQSSYEQYF. CDR3 sequence (DNA): TGTGCCAGCAGCAAAGGGGGACAGAGCTCCTACGAGCAGTACTTC.

The gene calls are TRBV28 and TRBJ1-6; possibly TRBD1 for D (6 bases). This CDR3 is built from 17 residues. Germline CDR1 and CDR2: MDHEN and SYDVKM. The ends were cut back, 2 bases at V and 9 bases at J, with 20 bases in the middle. This CDR3 reads CASSLAGGGAPGSPLHF. The CDR3 nucleotides are TGTGCCAGCAGTTTAGCGGGCGGGGGGGCTCCGGGTTCACCCCTCCACTTT.

This clone has just one count. V usage is TRBV5-5 and J usage is TRBJ1-1, with 7 bases that match TRBD1. Trimming at V came to 3 bases and at J to 0 bases, leaving 5 bases not matched to a gene. The germline gives CDR1 SGHKS, CDR2 YYEKEE (reference sequence). CDR3 size: 15 residues. The CDR3 nucleotides are TGTGCCAGCAGCTCTACCGGGACAGTGAACACTGAAGCTTTCTTT. Translated, it gives CASSSTGTVNTEAFF.

This chain joins TRBV19 and TRBJ1-1; TRBD1 is a possible D gene (5 bases). The germline V gene has CDR1 LNHDA and CDR2 SQIVND (reference sequence). The CDR3 has 14 residues. The V end was cut by 1 base, the J end by 4 bases, with 10 bases between. The CDR3 sequence: CASSIGQPLTEAFF. Here the CDR3 DNA reads TGTGCCAGTAGTATAGGACAGCCCCTCACTGAAGCTTTCTTT.

V and J are TRBV7-9 and TRBJ2-5; TRBD1 agrees at 7 bases. The junction had 9 bases not matched to a gene; V was cut back by 5 bases and J by 3 bases. Per germline, CDR1 SEHNR and CDR2 FQNEAQ (reference sequence). The CDR3 spans 15 residues. CDR3 DNA sequence: TGTGCCAGCAGCCGTACCGGGACAGCAAAAGAGACCCAGTACTTC. Translating it yields CASSRTGTAKETQYF.

The rearrangement links TRBV13 to TRBJ2-7; 11 positions agree with TRBD1. This CDR3 has 14 amino acids. From germline, CDR1 is PRHDT and CDR2 FYEKMQ (reference sequence). V gave up 0 bases and J gave up 6 bases; unmatched junction bases: 1. CDR3 in amino acids: CASSLGGTGGEQYF. CDR3 bases: TGTGCCAGCAGCTTAGGGGGGACAGGGGGCGAGCAGTACTTC.

The rearrangement uses TRBV29-1 and TRBJ2-7; 7 positions match TRBD1. The CDR3 runs to 12 residues. The V gene end was trimmed by 7 bases and the J gene end by 1 base; junction bases not matched to a gene: 4. Germline V gene sequence: CDR1 SQVTM, CDR2 ANQGSEA. The DNA for the CDR3 is TGCAGCGCTGCGACAGGGTCCTACGAGCAGTACTTC. As protein: CSAATGSYEQYF.

The chain uses TRBV3-1 (or the pseudogene TRBV3-2) and TRBJ1-2, with TRBD1 as a possible D gene (5 bases). Germline V gene sequence: CDR1 LGHDT, CDR2 YNNKEL (reference sequence). This CDR3 region has 16 residues. V lost 6 bases to trimming and J lost 6 bases, with 23 bases between them. Here the CDR3 reads CASRQNPPGPADGYTF. The CDR3 DNA reads TGTGCCAGCAGGCAAAACCCACCGGGGCCTGCCGATGGCTACACCTTC.

The chain uses TRBV5-6 and TRBJ1-5; no definite D call. The CDR3 totals 15 residues. The ends were cut back, 1 base at V and 0 bases at J, with 8 bases in the middle. From germline, CDR1 is SGHDT and CDR2 YYEEEE. The CDR3 DNA is TGTGCCAGCAGCTTGTACAGTAATAGCAATCAGCCCCAGCATTTT. Residues: CASSLYSNSNQPQHF.

V is TRBV7-9 and J is TRBJ2-1; TRBD2 matches 12 bases. Germline V CDR1 and CDR2: SEHNR, FQNEAQ (reference sequence). CDR3 length: 15 residues. V shed 6 bases, J shed 8 bases, and the junction held 8 bases outside the gene matches. The CDR3 DNA follows: TGTGCCAGCAGGGCTAGCGGGGGGGCGTCCGATGAGCAGTTCTTC. Translated: CASRASGGASDEQFF.

The chain recombines TRBV5-1 with TRBJ2-7; TRBD1 aligns across 9 bases. The CDR3 runs 13 residues. After removal of 6 bases from V and 4 bases from J, the junction contained 5 bases not matched to a gene. Germline V gene sequence: CDR1 SGHRS, CDR2 YFSETQ. CDR3 amino acids: CASNQDRGYEQYF. CDR3 sequence (DNA): TGCGCCAGCAATCAGGACAGGGGTTACGAGCAGTACTTC.

J is TRBJ1-2 and V is TRBV28; D might be TRBD1 (5 bases). This CDR3 comprises 14 residues. In germline, CDR1 is MDHEN, CDR2 SYDVKM. V was clipped by 2 bases and J by 14 bases, with 21 bases between them. The CDR3 DNA reads as TGTGCCAGCAGTTTAGGAACGGGACTCCTTAGGAGGACCTTC. The encoded protein is CASSLGTGLLRRTF.

This chain connects TRBV7-8 to TRBJ1-2, with D tentatively TRBD1 (6 bases). Trimming removed 4 bases from V and 4 bases from J, with 10 bases in between. CDR1 SGHVS and CDR2 FQNEAQ come from the germline V gene. The CDR3 contains 13 residues. The CDR3 region has the DNA TGTGCCAGCAGCTCAGGGGATCGCTATGGCTACACCTTC. The encoded protein is CASSSGDRYGYTF.

This clone is a singleton in its sample. DNA of the CDR3: TGTGCCAGCTCACCCCCGGATTCCTCGGGGAACACTGAAGCTTTCTTT. Its translation: CASSPPDSSGNTEAFF. The chain is built from TRBV18 and TRBJ1-1; D is undetermined. The CDR3 sequence is 16 residues long. Germline V gene lookup returns CDR1 KGHSH and CDR2 LQKENI. The V and J ends lost 3 bases and 1 base respectively, with 15 bases between them.

V is TRBV4-3 and J is TRBJ1-1, with D maybe TRBD1 (5 bases). CDR1 and CDR2 (germline): LGHNA, YSLEER. The ends were cut back, 3 bases at V and 2 bases at J, with 10 bases in the middle. The CDR3 runs to 14 residues. The CDR3 region is CASSHGQHNTEAFF. In nucleotides, the CDR3 is TGCGCCAGCAGCCATGGACAACACAACACTGAAGCTTTCTTT.

The rearrangement links TRBV28 to TRBJ2-5; a weak D match, TRBD1 (6 bases). This CDR3 is 13 amino acids long. V gave up 5 bases and J gave up 5 bases, with 12 bases separating them. The germline gives CDR1 MDHEN, CDR2 SYDVKM. CDR3 DNA sequence: TGTGCCAGCAGTCAATCCAGGGGTGAGACCCAGTACTTC. It translates to CASSQSRGETQYF.

This rearrangement joins TRBV11-2 to TRBJ2-7; weak D call: TRBD2 (6 bases). The CDR3 has 13 residues. The germline gives CDR1 SGHAT, CDR2 FQNNGV. The V end lost 4 bases, the J end lost 6 bases, and 13 bases lay between the germline ends. CDR3 sequence reads: CASSYLGGTEQYF. The CDR3, as DNA: TGTGCCAGCAGCTACCTCGGAGGGACCGAGCAGTACTTC.

The chain's CDR3 is CASSSGQGPLYEQYF. The CDR3 region has the DNA TGTGCCAGCAGTTCCGGACAGGGCCCTCTTTACGAGCAGTACTTC. This chain uses TRBV27 with TRBJ2-7; 8 bases are shared with TRBD1. Germline values: CDR1 MNHEY, CDR2 SMNVEV (reference sequence). This CDR3 has 15 amino acids. V lost 4 bases, J lost 4 bases, and 9 bases stayed unmatched.

The chain employs TRBV7-3 and TRBJ2-3, with D unresolved. V lost 0 bases and J 0 bases, leaving 10 bases between the germline ends. The CDR3 runs to 16 residues. Germline-derived CDR1 and CDR2 are SGHTA and FQGTGA. CDR3 loop: CASSLTGGPSTDTQYF. The CDR3 nucleotides read TGTGCCAGCAGCTTAACGGGCGGCCCTAGCACAGATACGCAGTATTTT.

The V call is TRBV13, the J call TRBJ2-7, with D possibly TRBD1 on 5 matching bases. Germline lookup yields CDR1 PRHDT and CDR2 FYEKMQ (reference sequence). V gave up 4 bases and J gave up 2 bases, with 12 bases separating them. The CDR3 extends over 14 amino acids. CDR3 in DNA: TGTGCCAGCAGCTCCCCTGACAGTCCCTACGAGCAGTACTTC. Translation gives CASSSPDSPYEQYF.